This T cell receptor (beta chain) was recovered during a study of PD-1 blockade in classical Hodgkin lymphoma (dated by TCRdb to about 2020). Looking at the study overall: Nivolumab dosing was 3 mg/kg intravenously every 2 weeks, continuing until either disease progression or unacceptable toxicity. A peripheral blood immune signature of response to PD-1 blockade in classical Hodgkin lymphoma was defined using TCR beta sequencing and CyTOF.

Here is what the overall study found, with its caveats: Trial patients achieving complete response had baseline diversity similar to newly diagnosed patients, whereas partial responders and progressors had significantly lower diversity. Only a single clinical trial cohort was studied, and what caused the repertoire differences, possibly disease activity or prior therapy, remained undefined. Baseline TCR diversity was reported to be lower in newly diagnosed patients than in healthy donors and to be lower still in relapsed/refractory patients. Lower diversity was observed in patients in whom nivolumab was started less than 1 year after ASCT, and these patients were excluded from later analyses so that confounding by immune reconstitution would be avoided. A significant rise by C4D1 was seen in CD4+ but not CD8+ TCR diversity (p=0.0027 vs p=0.16), with the rise being most apparent in complete responders (p=0.02).

This clone was seen only once. Its recognized antigen is unknown. Base qualities are not provided; no much larger clone lies one nucleotide away. V loses 2 bases at its end and J loses 7 bases; junction bases beyond the gene matches: 10. Reading from cysteine to phenylalanine, the CDR3 counts 15 amino acids. CDR3 DNA is the only sequence kept; it has 45 bases, read in frame from the first base. Via the germline V gene, CDR1 is KGHSH and CDR2 LQKENI. Genomic DNA was extracted with the Qiagen DNeasy kit from unsorted PBMCs and from negatively selected CD4+ and CD8+ fractions. TCR beta CDR3 regions were amplified by immunoSEQ multiplex PCR using primers annealing to V and J segments. A synthetic immune receptor repertoire was used to minimize amplification bias, and any remaining bias was removed computationally after sequencing. For the original study's pipeline: Custom Python scripts were used to quantify repertoire diversity as the Shannon entropy index. Unsorted, CD4+ and CD8+ repertoires were analyzed separately, except for combined analyses in which CD4+ and CD8+ sequences were merged in silico. A clone was considered expanded if an increase in frequency of at least 2-fold after treatment relative to C1D1 was found, and a pseudocount of 0.5 was applied to clones undetected at baseline. Singleton clones were defined as clones with 0 or 1 copy at C1D1, and non-singleton clones were defined as clones with 2 or more copies. Clones expanded in unsorted samples were annotated as CD4+, CD8+ or unknown by matching protein sequences in sorted samples from the same patient. Diversity changes from C1D1 to C4D1 were tested in paired samples using Wilcoxon tests. Drawn from immuneACCESS, this table holds only the in-frame rearrangements with V and J called that TCRdb kept. Clones are partly lost; checked studies trace under half to an unresolved V gene and leave the rest unexplained. V and J calls and clone size are those listed in that table; D and trimming were worked out from the DNA. Within this sample are about 14,000 clones, with around 78% of them counted one time only. The top ten hold roughly 23% of the sample.

The sample's time point, from its label and the paper: cycle 2 day 1 (C2D1) of nivolumab. All trial patients had relapsed after autologous stem cell transplantation, with cohorts A, B and C differing in prior brentuximab vedotin exposure. The trial cohort comprised some 60 patients with relapsed/refractory classical Hodgkin lymphoma whose best overall responses were complete response, partial response or progressive disease. In the multi-cohort phase II CheckMate 205 trial, trial patients received single-agent nivolumab. An independent review committee assessed best overall response by applying the 2007 International Working Group response criteria. PBMCs from the trial were collected at three points: immediately before nivolumab initiation (C1D1), and during therapy at cycle 2 day 1 and cycle 4 day 1. Peripheral blood was collected in 8 mL Vacutainer Cell Preparation Tubes, from which PBMCs were isolated by centrifugation and then cryopreserved.

The receptor was isolated from a human donor with classical Hodgkin lymphoma. The sequencing used peripheral blood mononuclear cells (PBMCs), collected before the second cycle of nivolumab. This chain joins TRBV18 to TRBJ2-5, with 7 junctional bases fitting TRBD2. The sequence in DNA is TGTGCCAGCTCACCATCGATGGGAGGGGAAGGGACCCAGTACTTC. Translated, it gives CASSPSMGGEGTQYF.